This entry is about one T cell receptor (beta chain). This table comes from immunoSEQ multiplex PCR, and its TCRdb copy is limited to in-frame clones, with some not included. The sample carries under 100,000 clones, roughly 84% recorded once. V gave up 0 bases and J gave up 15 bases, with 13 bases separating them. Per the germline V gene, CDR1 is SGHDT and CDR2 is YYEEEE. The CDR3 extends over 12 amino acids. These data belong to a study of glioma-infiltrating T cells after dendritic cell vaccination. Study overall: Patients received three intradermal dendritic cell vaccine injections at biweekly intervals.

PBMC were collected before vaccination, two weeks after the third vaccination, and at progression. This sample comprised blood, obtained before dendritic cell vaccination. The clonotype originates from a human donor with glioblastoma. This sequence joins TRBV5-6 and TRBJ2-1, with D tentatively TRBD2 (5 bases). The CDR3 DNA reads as TGTGCCAGCAGCTTGGGTGAGGCTAGCAGGTTCTTC. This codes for CASSLGEASRFF. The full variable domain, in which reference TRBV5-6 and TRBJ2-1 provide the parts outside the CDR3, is DAGVTQSPTHLIKTRGQQVTLRCSPKSGHDTVSWYQQALGQGPQFIFQYYEEEERQRGNFPDRFSGHQFPNYSSELNVNALLLGDSALYLCASSLGEASRFFGPGTRLTVL.